Listed below are T cell receptor beta chains from one sample, sequenced in a study of Ad26.COV2.S vaccination and SARS-CoV-2 variants. The assay was immunoSEQ multiplex PCR, and TCRdb's table has in-frame clones only and misses some. Of about 480,000 clones detected, roughly nine tenths appear once; the ten largest clones hold 9.5% to 15%. The specimen comprised peripheral blood, sampled in a trial of Ad26.COV2.S vaccine versus placebo. Receptor source: a person aged 18-65 years who received the Ad26.COV2.S COVID-19 vaccine or a placebo. The CDR3 runs from the conserved cysteine through the conserved F or W.

j_call: TRBJ2-2; v_call: TRBV5-8; cdr3_aa: CASSFRGPGTGELFF
j_call: TRBJ2-1; v_call: TRBV5-8; cdr3_aa: CASSTTGGTYNEQFF
j_call: TRBJ2-1; v_call: TRBV19; cdr3_aa: CASSTTAQMSEQFF
j_call: TRBJ1-1; v_call: TRBV3-1/TRBV3-2; cdr3_aa: CASRPGGVRSTEAFF
j_call: TRBJ2-6; v_call: TRBV7-2; cdr3_aa: CASSLNGRLLSGANVLTF
j_call: TRBJ2-3; v_call: TRBV7-3; cdr3_aa: CASSRNRALTDTQYF
j_call: TRBJ2-2; v_call: TRBV24-1; cdr3_aa: CATSDLGTRGNTGELFF
j_call: TRBJ2-2; v_call: TRBV6-6; cdr3_aa: CASRSRGTGELFF
j_call: TRBJ2-7; v_call: TRBV18; cdr3_aa: CASSPLASRAEQYF
j_call: TRBJ1-6; v_call: TRBV19; cdr3_aa: CASSPGANNSPLHF
j_call: TRBJ2-7; v_call: TRBV5-5; cdr3_aa: CASSLGQGFYEQYF
j_call: TRBJ1-2; v_call: TRBV5-4; cdr3_aa: CASSWEVGQRGYTF
j_call: TRBJ2-6; v_call: TRBV10-3; cdr3_aa: CAISESSGANVLTF
j_call: TRBJ2-2; v_call: TRBV15; cdr3_aa: CATSLETGELFF
j_call: TRBJ1-6; v_call: TRBV6-5; cdr3_aa: CASSPRQGSPLHF
j_call: TRBJ1-4; v_call: TRBV7-9; cdr3_aa: CASSFGGRTNEKLFF
j_call: TRBJ1-1; v_call: TRBV29-1; cdr3_aa: CSVEEATGGTEAFF
j_call: TRBJ1-5; v_call: TRBV28; cdr3_aa: CASTWGTNQPQHF
j_call: TRBJ2-2; v_call: TRBV19; cdr3_aa: CASSLQGAETGELFF
j_call: TRBJ2-2; v_call: TRBV2; cdr3_aa: CASSEKGGHLNTGELFF
j_call: TRBJ1-3; v_call: TRBV19; cdr3_aa: CASQDPVLHSGNTIYF
j_call: TRBJ2-5; v_call: TRBV9; cdr3_aa: CASSPLADQETQYF
j_call: TRBJ1-6; v_call: TRBV3-1/TRBV3-2; cdr3_aa: CASSQARLSSYNSPLHF
j_call: TRBJ2-1; v_call: TRBV2; cdr3_aa: CASSQVRGPNEQFF
j_call: TRBJ2-7; v_call: TRBV11-3; cdr3_aa: CASSHQDRAYEQYF
j_call: TRBJ2-7; v_call: TRBV7-6; cdr3_aa: CASSLARRQGASDEQYF
j_call: TRBJ1-6; v_call: TRBV5-1; cdr3_aa: CASSSSLGDYNSPLHF
j_call: TRBJ2-2; v_call: TRBV2; cdr3_aa: CASSELAGGTGELFF
j_call: TRBJ1-2; v_call: TRBV5-4; cdr3_aa: CASSSLQGPYGYTF
j_call: TRBJ2-3; v_call: TRBV19; cdr3_aa: CASSLGQGTDTQYF
j_call: TRBJ2-5; v_call: TRBV7-3; cdr3_aa: CASSFDGETQYF
j_call: TRBJ2-5; v_call: TRBV28; cdr3_aa: CASDLAGGETQYF
j_call: TRBJ1-6; v_call: TRBV7-9; cdr3_aa: CASSLVVGTGQNSPLHF
j_call: TRBJ2-1; v_call: TRBV5-1; cdr3_aa: CASSLVGVVDEQFF
j_call: TRBJ1-2; v_call: TRBV5-1; cdr3_aa: CASSSGGEGGLGYTF
j_call: TRBJ1-5; v_call: TRBV28; cdr3_aa: CATTLVRRSNQPQHF
j_call: TRBJ1-2; v_call: TRBV15; cdr3_aa: CATRQGVSYGYTF
j_call: TRBJ2-7; v_call: TRBV29-1; cdr3_aa: CSVGRGASGTTAYEQYF
j_call: TRBJ2-7; v_call: TRBV7-2; cdr3_aa: CASSLAVANVYEQYF
j_call: TRBJ2-3; v_call: TRBV30; cdr3_aa: CAWSVLMDTQYF
j_call: TRBJ2-3; v_call: TRBV24-1; cdr3_aa: CATSEDAGDTQYF